These T cell receptor beta chains were read from a single sample in a study of cytomegalovirus exposure and HLA in healthy donors. Some clones are missing from TCRdb's copy, which holds only in-frame ones; the method was immunoSEQ multiplex PCR. In the table there are some 150,000 clones, about four fifths of which are singletons. The sample taken for sequencing was PBMCs. The receptors were sampled from a woman in her late teens or twenties in good health and CMV-seropositive. The CDR3 runs from the conserved cysteine through the conserved F or W. A D gene is named only where the DNA matches it firmly. Not all rows give a size; the values are once, few, many and, for expanded clones, a class.

V: TRBV7-2; D: -; J: TRBJ2-7; size: -; CDR3: CASSPTGTLYEQYF; DNA: TGTGCCAGCAGCCCCACAGGGACACTCTACGAGCAGTACTTC
V: TRBV4-1; D: -; J: TRBJ2-7; size: -; CDR3: CASSQGSRTYEQYF; DNA: TGCGCCAGCAGCCAAGGCTCCAGGACTTACGAGCAGTACTTC
V: TRBV5-1; D: -; J: TRBJ1-2; size: -; CDR3: CASSLAAGLGYTF; DNA: TGCGCCAGCAGCTTGGCGGCAGGGTTAGGCTACACCTTC
V: TRBV13; D: TRBD1; J: TRBJ1-5; size: few; CDR3: CASSLGGTGGIYQPQHF; DNA: TGTGCCAGCAGCTTAGGAGGGACAGGGGGCATTTATCAGCCCCAGCATTTT
V: TRBV7-8; D: TRBD2; J: TRBJ2-2; size: -; CDR3: CASSSREGLAVLTGELFF; DNA: TGTGCCAGCAGCTCACGGGAGGGACTAGCGGTCCTGACCGGGGAGCTGTTTTTT
V: TRBV4-3; D: -; J: TRBJ1-1; size: -; CDR3: CASSQLGREEAFF; DNA: TGCGCCAGCAGCCAATTAGGCCGGGAGGAGGCTTTCTTT
V: TRBV19; D: TRBD2; J: TRBJ2-1; size: -; CDR3: CASSIAGGPNEQFF; DNA: TGTGCCAGTAGTATAGCGGGGGGGCCGAATGAGCAGTTCTTC
V: TRBV27; D: TRBD2; J: TRBJ2-3; size: -; CDR3: CASQRGGGNTQYF; DNA: TGTGCCTCCCAAAGGGGCGGGGGGAATACGCAGTATTTT
V: TRBV18; D: -; J: TRBJ1-3; size: -; CDR3: CASSPGRQRVVVGTIYF; DNA: TGTGCCAGCTCACCGGGTCGGCAGAGGGTCGTTGTCGGGACCATATATTTT
V: TRBV5-1; D: -; J: TRBJ2-3; size: -; CDR3: CASSWGLQEATQYF; DNA: TGCGCCAGCAGCTGGGGACTCCAGGAGGCTACGCAGTATTTT
V: TRBV4-3; D: -; J: TRBJ1-5; size: -; CDR3: CASSQDSRTYDSNQPQHF; DNA: TGCGCCAGCAGCCAAGATTCTCGGACATACGATAGCAATCAGCCCCAGCATTTT
V: TRBV6-5; D: -; J: TRBJ2-2; size: -; CDR3: CASSWRGGAGELFF; DNA: TGTGCCAGCAGTTGGAGGGGTGGGGCCGGGGAGCTGTTTTTT
V: TRBV19; D: TRBD2; J: TRBJ2-2; size: -; CDR3: CASSIGLAGGTGELFF; DNA: TGTGCCAGTAGTATTGGGCTAGCGGGGGGAACCGGGGAGCTGTTTTTT
V: TRBV29-1; D: -; J: TRBJ2-7; size: once; CDR3: CSVEGPSYEQYF; DNA: TGCAGCGTTGAAGGCCCCAGCTACGAGCAGTACTTC
V: TRBV7-8; D: -; J: TRBJ1-3; size: -; CDR3: CASSLARVSSRSSGNTIYF; DNA: TGTGCCAGCAGCTTAGCGCGGGTCTCATCCAGGTCTTCTGGAAACACCATATATTTT
V: TRBV11-3; D: TRBD1; J: TRBJ2-7; size: -; CDR3: CASGPGTGSREQYF; DNA: TGTGCCAGCGGACCGGGGACAGGATCGAGGGAGCAGTACTTC
V: TRBV28; D: -; J: TRBJ2-2; size: -; CDR3: CASTEGANTGELFF; DNA: TGTGCCAGCACAGAAGGGGCGAACACCGGGGAGCTGTTTTTT
V: TRBV18; D: TRBD1; J: TRBJ1-5; size: -; CDR3: CASSPQTGGEGYQPQHF; DNA: TGTGCCAGCTCACCTCAAACAGGGGGCGAGGGGTATCAGCCCCAGCATTTT
V: TRBV19; D: -; J: TRBJ1-5; size: -; CDR3: CASSIDRFRGSNQPQHF; DNA: TGTGCCAGTAGTATAGATCGGTTTAGGGGGAGCAATCAGCCCCAGCATTTT
V: TRBV7-8; D: TRBD1; J: TRBJ2-2; size: -; CDR3: CASSVQGAQSAAGELFF; DNA: TGTGCCAGCAGCGTACAGGGGGCGCAATCCGCGGCCGGGGAGCTGTTTTTT
V: TRBV7-7; D: TRBD1; J: TRBJ2-3; size: -; CDR3: CASSLAGQSADTQYF; DNA: TGTGCCAGCAGCTTAGCGGGACAGTCGGCAGATACGCAGTATTTT
V: TRBV4-1; D: -; J: TRBJ1-6; size: -; CDR3: CASSQDAPSSYNSPLHF; DNA: TGCGCCAGCAGCCAAGATGCGCCGAGCTCCTATAATTCACCCCTCCACTTT